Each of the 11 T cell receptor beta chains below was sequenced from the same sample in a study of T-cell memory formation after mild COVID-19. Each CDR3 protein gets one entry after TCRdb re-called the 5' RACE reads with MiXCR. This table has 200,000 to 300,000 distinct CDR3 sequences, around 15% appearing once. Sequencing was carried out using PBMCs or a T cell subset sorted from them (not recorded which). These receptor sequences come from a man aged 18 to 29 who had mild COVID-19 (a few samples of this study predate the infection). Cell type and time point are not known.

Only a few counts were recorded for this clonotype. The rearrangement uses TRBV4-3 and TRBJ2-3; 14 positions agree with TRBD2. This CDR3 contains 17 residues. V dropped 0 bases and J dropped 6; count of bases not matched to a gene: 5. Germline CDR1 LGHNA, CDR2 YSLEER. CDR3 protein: CASSQDVTSGGADTQYF. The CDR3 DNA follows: TGCGCCAGCAGCCAAGATGTGACTAGCGGGGGGGCGGATACGCAGTATTTT.

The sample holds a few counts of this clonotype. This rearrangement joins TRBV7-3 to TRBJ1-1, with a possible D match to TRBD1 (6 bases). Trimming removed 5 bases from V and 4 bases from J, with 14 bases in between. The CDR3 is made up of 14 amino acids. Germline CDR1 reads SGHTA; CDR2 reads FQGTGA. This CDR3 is CASSVNRVSTEAFF. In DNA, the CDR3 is TGTGCCAGCAGCGTAAACAGGGTCTCCACTGAAGCTTTCTTT.

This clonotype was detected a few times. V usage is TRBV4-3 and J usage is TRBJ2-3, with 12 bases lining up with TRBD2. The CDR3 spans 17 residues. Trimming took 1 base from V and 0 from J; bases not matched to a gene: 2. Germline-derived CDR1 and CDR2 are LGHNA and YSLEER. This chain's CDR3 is CASSQGTSGVSTDTQYF. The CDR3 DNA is TGCGCCAGCAGCCAAGGGACTAGCGGGGTTAGCACAGATACGCAGTATTTT.

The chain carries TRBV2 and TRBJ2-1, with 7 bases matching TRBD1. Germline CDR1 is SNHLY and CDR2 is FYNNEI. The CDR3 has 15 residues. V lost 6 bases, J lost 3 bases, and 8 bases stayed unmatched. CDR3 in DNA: TGTGCCAGCAGCTCAGCTAGGGGGCTCTACAATGAGCAGTTCTTC. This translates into CASSSARGLYNEQFF.

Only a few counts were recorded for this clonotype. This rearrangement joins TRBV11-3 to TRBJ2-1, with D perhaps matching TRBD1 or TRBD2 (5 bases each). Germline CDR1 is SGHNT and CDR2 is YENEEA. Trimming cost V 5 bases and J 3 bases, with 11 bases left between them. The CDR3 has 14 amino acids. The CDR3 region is CASSTGTSYNEQFF. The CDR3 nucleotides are TGTGCCAGCAGCACGGGGACCAGCTACAATGAGCAGTTCTTC.

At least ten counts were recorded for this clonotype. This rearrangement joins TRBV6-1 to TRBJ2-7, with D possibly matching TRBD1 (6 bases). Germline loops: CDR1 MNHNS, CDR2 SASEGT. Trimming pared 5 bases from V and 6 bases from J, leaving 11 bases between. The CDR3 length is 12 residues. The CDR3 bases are TGTGCCAGCAGTCCACAGGGAACCGAGCAGTACTTC. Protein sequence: CASSPQGTEQYF.

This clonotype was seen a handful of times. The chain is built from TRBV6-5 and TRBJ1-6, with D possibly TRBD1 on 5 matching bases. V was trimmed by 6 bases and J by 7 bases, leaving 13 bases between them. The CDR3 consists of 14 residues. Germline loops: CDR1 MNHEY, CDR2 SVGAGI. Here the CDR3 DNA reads TGTGCCAGCAGACTCGGACGGGGGAATTCACCCCTCCACTTT. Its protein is CASRLGRGNSPLHF.

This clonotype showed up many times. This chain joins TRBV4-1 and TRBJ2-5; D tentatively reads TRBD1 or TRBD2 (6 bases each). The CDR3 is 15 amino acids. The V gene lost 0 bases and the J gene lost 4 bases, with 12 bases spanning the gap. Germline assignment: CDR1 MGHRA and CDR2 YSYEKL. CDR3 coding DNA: TGCGCCAGCAGCCAAGATTCGAAGGGGGGAGAGACCCAGTACTTC. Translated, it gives CASSQDSKGGETQYF.

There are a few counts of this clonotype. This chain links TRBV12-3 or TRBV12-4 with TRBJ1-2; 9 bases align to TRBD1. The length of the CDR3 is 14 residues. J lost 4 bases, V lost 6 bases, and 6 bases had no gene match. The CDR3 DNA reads TGTGCCAGCAGAGGACAGGGGAGGGGCTATGGCTACACCTTC. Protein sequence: CASRGQGRGYGYTF.

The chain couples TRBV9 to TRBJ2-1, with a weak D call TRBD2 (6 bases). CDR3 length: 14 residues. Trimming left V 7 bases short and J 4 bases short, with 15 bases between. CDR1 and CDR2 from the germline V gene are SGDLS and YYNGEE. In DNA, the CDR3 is TGTGCCAGCGAGGCGGGGCACCATTACAATGAGCAGTTCTTC. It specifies CASEAGHHYNEQFF.

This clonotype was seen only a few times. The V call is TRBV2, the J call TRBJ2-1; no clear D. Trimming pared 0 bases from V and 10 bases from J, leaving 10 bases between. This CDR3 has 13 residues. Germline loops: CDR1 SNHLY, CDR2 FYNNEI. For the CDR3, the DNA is TGTGCCAGCAGTGAAGCGCTTCTGCTAGAGCAGTTCTTC. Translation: CASSEALLLEQFF. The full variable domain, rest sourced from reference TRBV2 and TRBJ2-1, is EPEVTQTPSHQVTQMGQEVILRCVPISNHLYFYWYRQILGQKVEFLVSFYNNEISEKSEIFDDQFSVERPDGSNFTLKIRSTKLEDSAMYFCASSEALLLEQFFGPGTRLTVL.